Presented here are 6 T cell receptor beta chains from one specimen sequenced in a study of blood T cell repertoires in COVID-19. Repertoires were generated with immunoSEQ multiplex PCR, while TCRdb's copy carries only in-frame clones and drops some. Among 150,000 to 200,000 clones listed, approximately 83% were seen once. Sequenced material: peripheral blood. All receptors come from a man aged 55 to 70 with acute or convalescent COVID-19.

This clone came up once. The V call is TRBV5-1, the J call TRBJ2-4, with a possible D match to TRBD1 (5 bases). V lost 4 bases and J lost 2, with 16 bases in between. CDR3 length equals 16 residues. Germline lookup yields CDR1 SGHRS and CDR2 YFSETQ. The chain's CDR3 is CASSPEGAFTKNIQYF. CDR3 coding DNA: TGCGCCAGCAGCCCTGAAGGGGCTTTCACCAAAAACATTCAGTACTTC.

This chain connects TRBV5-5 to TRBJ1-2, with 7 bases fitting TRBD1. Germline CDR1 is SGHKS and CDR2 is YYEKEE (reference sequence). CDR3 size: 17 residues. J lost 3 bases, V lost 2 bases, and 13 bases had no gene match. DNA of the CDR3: TGTGCCAGCAGCTTAAGGGGGACACAGGGGTCTGACTATGGCTACACCTTC. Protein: CASSLRGTQGSDYGYTF.

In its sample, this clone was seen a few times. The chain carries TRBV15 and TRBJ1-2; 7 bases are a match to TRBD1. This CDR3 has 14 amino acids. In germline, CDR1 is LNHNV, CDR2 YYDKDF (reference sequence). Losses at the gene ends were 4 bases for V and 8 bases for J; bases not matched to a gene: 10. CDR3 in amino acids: CATSTRTTGKGYTF. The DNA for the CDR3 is TGTGCCACCAGCACCCGAACGACAGGGAAAGGCTACACCTTC.

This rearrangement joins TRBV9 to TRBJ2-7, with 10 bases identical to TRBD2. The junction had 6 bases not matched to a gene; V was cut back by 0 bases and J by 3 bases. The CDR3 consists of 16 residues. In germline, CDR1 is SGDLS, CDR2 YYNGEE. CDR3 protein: CASSVGGTSEIYEQYF. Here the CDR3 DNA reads TGTGCCAGCAGCGTAGGTGGGACTAGCGAGATCTACGAGCAGTACTTC. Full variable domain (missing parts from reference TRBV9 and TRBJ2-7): DSGVTQTPKHLITATGQRVTLRCSPRSGDLSVYWYQQSLDQGLQFLIQYYNGEERAKGNILERFSAQQFPDLHSELNLSSLELGDSALYFCASSVGGTSEIYEQYFGPGTRLTVT.

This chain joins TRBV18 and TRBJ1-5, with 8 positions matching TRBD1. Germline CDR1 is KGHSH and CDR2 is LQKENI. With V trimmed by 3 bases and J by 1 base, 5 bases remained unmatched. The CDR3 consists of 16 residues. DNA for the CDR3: TGTGCCAGCTCACCCGGCGGGACAGGAAGCAATCAGCCCCAGCATTTT. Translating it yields CASSPGGTGSNQPQHF.

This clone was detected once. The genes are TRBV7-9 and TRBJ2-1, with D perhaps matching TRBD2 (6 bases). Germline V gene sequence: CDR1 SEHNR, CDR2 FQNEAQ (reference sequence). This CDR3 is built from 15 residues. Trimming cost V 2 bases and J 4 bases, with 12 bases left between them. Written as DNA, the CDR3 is TGTGCCAGCAGCTTACGGAGGGCGGGATACAATGAGCAGTTCTTC. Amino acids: CASSLRRAGYNEQFF.